Detailed here is one T cell receptor beta chain. The antigen it recognizes is unknown. The sample holds no much larger clone one base away, and base qualities are not on file. The data stem from a study of cytomegalovirus exposure and HLA in healthy donors (dated by TCRdb to the late 2010s). In terms of the full investigation: According to an earlier analysis of 550 to 700 of the donors, about 180 million T cells yielded roughly 110 million unique TCR beta sequences and about 300 Gb of sequence data. An earlier analysis of 500 to 650 of the donors applied high-throughput TCR beta sequencing to assess whether each TCR beta V gene segment acted as functional or pseudogenic. In the later analysis, no new phenotypic data were used to find candidate immune exposures; instead, reliance was placed on TCR beta sequences and their occurrence across donors. The study aimed to test whether cataloging public T cell receptors could reveal signatures of past pathogen exposure. Among the roughly 400 genotyped donors, under 90% belonged to the genetic ancestry cluster associated with self-reported Caucasian donors. In a later genetic analysis, genome-wide SNP genotypes for about 65% of the roughly 700 donors were used, and that subset was treated as a discovery cohort. Because of strong linkage in the cohort, five DR-DQ haplotypes were treated as single units for association and clustering. In addition to the first cohort of 666 subjects, a separate validation cohort of 120 different subjects was used. All discovery cohort repertoires had been generated on a single sequencing platform. Donor age, sex, ethnicity and CMV serostatus were compiled alongside the repertoire data. Across around 400 genotyped donors of the cohort, an average of approximately 220,000 unique TCR beta nucleotide sequences per donor were sequenced, and roughly 20% of those sequences were non-productive. Roughly 290 gigabases of sequencing data and 75 million to 85 million unique TCR sequences made up an early release that covered about 640 HLA-typed donors. Using immunosequencing, the study profiled T cell repertoires from 500 to 800 subjects and related those repertoires to cytomegalovirus serostatus. HLA typing included class I and class II loci at four-digit resolution. Typing coverage differed by locus: A, B, C, DRB1 and DQB1 were typed in roughly 620-630 donors, DQA1 in approximately 520, DPA1 in around 580, and DPB1 in 472. To predict cytomegalovirus infection status, the study combined high-throughput TCR immunosequencing, statistical association of individual TCRs with disease status, and machine learning. A later analysis re-examined previously published TCR beta repertoires from 500 to 700 donors and added high-resolution HLA genotyping to investigate patterns of TCR occurrence.

Library creation used the immunoSEQ multiplex PCR assay. For the multiplex PCR, a mixture combining 60 forward primers for TCR Vbeta segments and 13 reverse primers for TCR Jbeta segments was used. A multiplex PCR assay on genomic DNA amplified the CDR3 region of rearranged TCR beta genes. Amplified TCR beta libraries were sequenced as 87-base-pair reads on the Illumina HiSeq System. Regarding the original processing steps: A later analysis tallied around 82 million unique TCR beta chains across the roughly 610 repertoires, and some 10 million of those chains were shared by two or more donors. To remove PCR and sequencing errors, raw reads were error-corrected and collapsed into unique sequences using a nearest-neighbor algorithm that merged closely related sequences. CDR3 sequences were aligned to IMGT reference sequences to assign V, D and J gene segments. Each retained sequence needed at least a six-nucleotide match to both a V gene segment and a J gene segment. Rearrangements were called productive when the CDR3 lacked stop codons and stayed in frame with V and J; all others were non-productive. CDR3 was defined by IMGT convention, running from the second conserved V-encoded cysteine to the conserved J-encoded phenylalanine. The earlier analysis of approximately 500 of the donors excluded sequences that lacked an unambiguous match to a single V gene segment. In an earlier analysis of several hundred of the donors, V segments were called functional above 56.7% productive rearrangements and were called segregating when the between-donor standard deviation exceeded 5%. A statistical classification framework was developed to diagnose cytomegalovirus status using the catalog of TCR beta chain sequences. In a later analysis, V and J genes were assigned by comparing TCR nucleotide sequences against IMGT/GENE-DB human TR gene sequences. In a later analysis, CDR3 sequences and most-parsimonious VDJ recombination scenarios were assigned using the TCRdist pipeline. In a later analysis, each TCR beta chain was defined by its CDR3 amino acid sequence together with its V-gene family, and reads without a unique V-gene family were excluded. A later analysis removed roughly 590 highly shared, low-generation-probability nucleotide sequences to deal with suspected cross-contamination and a sequencing artifact. In a later analysis, a clonal expansion index was calculated for each public chain from normalized within-repertoire ranks of inferred template counts. In a later analysis, generation probabilities were computed using a VDJ recombination model fitted to out-of-frame rearrangements, and the results were checked against IGoR. Hypergeometric tests were used in a later analysis to score TCR-TCR, TCR-HLA and TCR-CMV co-occurrence, with a repertoire-size bias correction applied to the TCR pairs. To estimate false discovery rates, a later analysis permuted the HLA or CMV assignments 20 times. In a later analysis, co-occurring TCRs were grouped with DBSCAN, and TCRdist sequence similarity was added when clustering was performed within HLA-allele-positive subsets. Repertoires with fewer than 30,000 or more than 120,000 public chains, plus five repertoires with anomalous nucleotide sharing, were excluded from co-occurrence clustering. TCRdb mirrors the immuneACCESS table, restricted to in-frame sequences. Some clones are absent from its copies; in checked studies, under half trace to an unresolved V gene, and the reason for the others is unknown. V, J and clone size derive from that table, while D and trimming were established from the DNA sequence. The sample profile shows about 120,000 clones; 81% of them were found once. The ten largest make up about 2.4% of the sample.

What the work shows at the level of the full study, not this receptor alone: In a later analysis, HLA-associated TCR beta chains showed more clonal expansion and lower generation probabilities than non-associated chains that were equally common. A cluster of highly shared sequence variants was judged likely to be a technical artifact of the sequencing pipeline. According to a later genetic analysis, donors in an Asian-associated ancestry cluster had fewer N-insertions in productive TCRs than the approximately 630-donor mean. The cohort was sequenced for TCR beta chains only, and without alpha or paired-chain data the features that could be detected were limited. In an earlier analysis of some 500 of the donors, most TCR beta V segments were observed in productive rearrangements about 90% or about 30% of the time, broadly matching IMGT annotations. In both the original and validation cohorts, the classifier was reported to diagnose cytomegalovirus status with high specificity and sensitivity. Presence/absence analyses assumed roughly uniform sequencing depth across donors, an assumption that may not hold. Some IMGT-functional V segments, including TRBV6-2 and TRBV6-3, could not be distinguished by the 87-base-pair reads and were therefore excluded. In a later analysis, the rate of TCR association differed among HLA loci, with DRB1 alleles having the most associated TCRs and HLA-C alleles having the fewest. In vitro tests confirmed that a few of the cytomegalovirus-associated TCR beta chains recognize cytomegalovirus antigens. Most CMV-associated TCR beta chains appeared to be HLA-restricted in a later analysis, and the HLA associations seemed to be driven largely by CMV exposure. A total of about 150 TCR beta chains were listed by the study as associated with cytomegalovirus. According to the authors, the approach could potentially be generalized to other disease states and immunological phenotypes. Because some donors lacked HLA typing at each locus, the association tests relied only on the typed subset. Most TCR sequences were observed very rarely across donors, whereas some public TCRs were present in many individuals. According to a later analysis, parvovirus B19, influenza, CMV and Epstein-Barr virus appeared linked to several top co-occurrence clusters. In a later analysis, around 15,000 TCR beta sequences were associated with specific HLA alleles at a false discovery rate of 0.05. A further reported finding was that TCR beta sequences accurately predicted the HLA-A and HLA-B alleles for most subjects in the first cohort. About 15 rarely observed V segments, including chromosome 9 orphons, were excluded from the earlier analysis of several hundred of the donors because counts were too low. A later genetic analysis associated a missense DCLRE1C variant with V-gene and J-gene trimming of TCR beta chains, and an independent cohort replicated the association. The only immune exposure information available for the cohort was CMV serostatus. Correlated functional status among segregating V segments might reflect linkage disequilibrium, but an unknown experimental factor could not be ruled out. When HLA alleles, especially DR and DQ, strongly co-occurred, TCR associations were difficult to assign to individual alleles.

In total, just over 650 healthy bone marrow donors made up the cohort. All cohort members were sampled while nominally healthy, although unrecorded immune exposures were likely present. The donor was CMV seronegative and was included in the group of approximately 350 seronegative cohort members. Each donor provided a peripheral blood sample, and peripheral blood mononuclear cells were used for TCR beta sequencing. Genomic DNA extraction from the blood cell samples was performed with the Qiagen DNeasy Blood Extraction Kit. CDR1 WSHSY and CDR2 SAAADI were looked up in the germline V gene. Spanning cysteine to phenylalanine, the CDR3 consists of 17 amino acids. This entry keeps only the CDR3 DNA: 51 bases, framed from base 1. Ends trimmed: V by 6 bases, J by 2 bases; bases unmatched to a gene: 11.

The sequence came from a woman between 40 and 50 years old in good health and CMV-seronegative. This receptor chain uses TRBV10-2 and TRBJ1-5, with TRBD1 identical over 9 junction bases. The sample consisted of PBMCs. The DNA reads as follows: TGCGCCAGCAGGGAGGACAGGGGAGTGGTGGGCAATCAGCCCCAGCATTTT. Its amino acids are CASREDRGVVGNQPQHF.